This TCR beta chain was obtained from a study of T cells after yellow fever vaccination. In this sample, this clonotype is medium-sized. The length of the CDR3 is 14 residues. V shed 2 bases and J shed 3 bases, with 9 bases lying between them. The germline gives CDR1 SGHTA, CDR2 FQGNSA. TCRdb analysed the 5' RACE reads with MiXCR anew, one entry per CDR3 protein. The sample has 200,000 to 250,000 distinct CDR3 sequences; 6.9% are singletons. This TCR came from a man aged 25-40 years who received the YFV17D yellow fever vaccine. V and J are TRBV7-2 and TRBJ2-3, with a tentative D call TRBD2 (6 bases). This specimen consisted of CD4+ T cells sorted from PBMCs, obtained 15 days after the yellow fever booster vaccination. CDR3 sequence reads: CASSLMGGTDTQYF. The CDR3 DNA sequence: TGTGCCAGCAGCTTAATGGGGGGTACAGATACGCAGTATTTT.